This entry describes one T cell receptor (beta chain). This clonotype has only a few counts. It has no known antigen specificity. The input lacks base qualities; no much larger clone sits a single base away. The sample comes from a study of blood T cells in healthy people across ages (dated by TCRdb to between 2015 and 2017). Background on the whole study: Template switching captured roughly one uniquely barcoded TCR beta cDNA molecule per two T cells in model experiments. Using the same blood draw, the study looked at two additional independent replicas of 1 million unique cDNA reads for two donors, one aged 18 to 30 and the other aged 80 or older. Age-related changes in TCR beta repertoire diversity were measured in the study by deep sequencing normalized with unique cDNA molecular identifiers. The donors were split into four age groups: young (average 16 years), middle-aged (39), aged (about 56) and long-lived (about 82). To avoid experimental bias, donors of different ages were randomly spread across the sequencing lanes. Findings and caveats that apply to the study as a whole: Conclusive comparison of naive and antigen-experienced compartments was prevented by the profiling of bulk unsorted PBMCs. Observed TCR beta diversity per million T cells fell roughly linearly with age, and a significant reduction was already apparent by age roughly 41. Estimates of total diversity based on one million sequenced T cells were considered lower bounds and underestimates. Because the CMV infection status of the donors was unknown, age-related changes in expanded clonotypes may potentially have been confounded. There was a strong correlation between observed TCR beta diversity and the percentage of naive T cells measured by flow cytometry. Compared with the aged group, the long-lived group had more naive CD4+ T cells, fewer expanded clones and increased TCR diversity, a pattern suggesting age selection.

The CDR3 spans 15 residues, from the cysteine through the phenylalanine. The read is trimmed to its CDR3 DNA, 45 bases read in frame from base 1. CDR1 and CDR2 are read off the germline V gene as SGHRS and YFSETQ. Systemically healthy Caucasian individuals from Russia, some 40 in total and aged roughly 6 to 100 years, were included as donors. Each donor gave 9 to 10 milliliters of peripheral blood, collected into EDTA-treated Vacutainer tubes. Ficoll-Paque density-gradient centrifugation was used to isolate PBMCs, with at least 7 million per sample. Trizol reagent was used to extract total RNA from the PBMCs, yielding at least 6 micrograms per sample. For every donor, an aliquot of PBMCs went through flow cytometry to measure the percentages of naive CD45RAhigh/CD27high T cells. Libraries were made using 5' RACE. The sequencer was an Illumina HiSeq 2500. The second PCR ran for about 6 to 11 cycles and used a J-beta primer mix along with a sample-barcoded 5' primer. A unique molecular identifier was introduced onto each TCR beta cDNA molecule by a template-switch 5' adaptor carrying 12 random nucleotides. At least 2.5 million CDR3-containing paired-end reads were obtained from each sample. First-strand cDNA synthesis was performed from all RNA using the Mint cDNA synthesis kit, with priming by a TRBC-specific oligonucleotide. All cDNA was treated with uracil-DNA glycosylase and then went through a first 18-cycle PCR with the universal primers M1SS and BC2_uni_R. Per the authors' processing: Normalization of each sample was performed by random selection of 1 million high-quality reads, each carrying a distinct molecular identifier. Reads with shared molecular identifiers were discarded instead of being binned into consensus sequences. CDR3 identification, clonotype clustering and error correction used MiTCR with a Q25 quality threshold and the strictest error-elimination algorithm. Lower-bound total TCR beta diversity was estimated with a nonparametric unseen species model using Euler transformation. TCRdb redid the processing of the public reads, applying fastp at Q25 and MiXCR, and retained in-frame beta chains. Here each entry gathers all rows of one CDR3 protein and keeps the most common genes and DNA. The V and J calls follow TCRdb's processing rather than the paper's. For this sample there are 600,000 or so distinct CDR3 sequences; about 30% appear just once. The ten largest clones capture approximately 15% of the sample.

The sequenced sample was blood. The receptor was isolated from a woman at least 80 years old in good health. The V and J genes are TRBV5-1 and TRBJ2-1; TRBD1 could be the D gene, as 6 bases match. The J call may be mistaken, given a closer DNA end match to TRBJ2-7. In nucleotides, the sequence is TGCGCCAGCAGCGGAGGACAGAGCTCCTACAATGAGCAGTACTTC. It codes for CASSGGQSSYNEQYF.